The table lists the clone carrying this T cell receptor beta chain with many counts. Its antigen is currently unknown. This specimen comes from a study of Graves' ophthalmopathy and Graves' hyperthyroidism. On the study more broadly: Hyperthyroidism qualified as stable when ophthalmopathy did not develop within 18 months of follow-up.

Certain patients were not enrolled. These were patients with other autoimmune diseases, uncontrolled infections, pregnancy or lactation. Amplification of the TCR beta CDR3 regions used RNA transcripts (as template). The authors performed first-round RT-PCR with HTBI primers and then a second-round multiplex PCR. In TCRdb, the multiplex PCR reads were re-called with MiXCR into one record per CDR3 protein. This sample yields over a million distinct CDR3 sequences, of which 35% to 40% are seen a single time; over 8.5% belongs to the top ten. Study observations and caveats: At about 69% sensitivity and approximately 74% specificity, the model predicted progression of the ophthalmopathy. Blood also held most thyroid clonotypes expanded above 0.001 frequency.

The source is an adult man with Graves' hyperthyroidism. Sequencing used peripheral blood or thyroid tissue (not recorded which).

The CDR3 protein is CASSKVGQGIHEQYF. CDR3 in DNA: TGTGCCAGCAGCAAAGTGGGACAGGGGATCCACGAGCAGTACTTC. V gene TRBV7-9 combines with J gene TRBJ2-7, with 10 positions matching TRBD1. The CDR3 consists of 15 residues. The germline V gene encodes CDR1 SEHNR and CDR2 FQNEAQ (reference sequence). With V trimmed by 5 bases and J by 5 bases, 9 bases remained unmatched.